The T cell receptor beta chain under discussion was sequenced for a study of early T cells in non-severe SARS-CoV-2 infection (dated by TCRdb to 2020 to 2022). In terms of the full investigation: TCR sequencing used bulk RNA from unsorted whole blood, so alpha and beta chains could not be paired.

This clonotype was detected many times. Its binding antigen is unknown. The record has no base qualities; no much larger clone is one base away. The paper as a whole reports these results and caveats: VDJdb matching was skewed toward anti-spike CD8 responses and likely underestimated virus-specific expansions by missing private and CD4 specificities.

Libraries came from 5' RACE. Sequenced using a NextSeq 500. To correct for sequencing error and PCR bias, the TCR library protocol tagged individual cDNA molecules with unique molecular identifiers. Sequencing covered both TCR alpha and beta chains, and within each sample the abundances of alpha and beta sequences were tightly co-correlated. The paper's processing steps were these. Decombinator V4 was used to annotate the V gene, J gene and CDR3 of the TCR sequences. TCRs were defined as expanded if a significant change between any two time points was detected under a Poisson model with p below 0.0001. TCR abundances were normalised to the total number of TCRs sequenced per sample and expressed as counts per million. TRAV1-2 paired with TRAJ12, TRAJ20 or TRAJ33 defined MAIT TCRs, while TRAV10 paired with TRAJ18 defined iNKT TCRs. A search of VDJdb, accessed on 1 November 2021, was run for TCRs annotated to CMV, EBV and SARS-CoV-2, with TCRs annotated for multiple antigens excluded. The public reads were quality trimmed at Q25 with fastp and then assembled into clones with MiXCR by TCRdb, keeping productive beta chains. Entries that share a CDR3 protein sequence are merged under the most common genes and DNA. The authors' filters were not applied to this entry. Here the sample has roughly 26,000 distinct CDR3 sequences; just over 4% occur a single time. The top ten hold 5% to 8% of the sample.

Germline trimming amounts to 6 bases on V and 4 bases on J, with 10 as the count of junction bases outside the gene matches. The CDR3, from cysteine to phenylalanine, totals 14 residues. Of the read, only the CDR3 DNA is kept; its 42 bases are in frame from base 1. CDR1 and CDR2 (DFQATT, SNEGSKA) derive from the germline V gene (reference sequence). This was a case-control study nested in a cohort of healthcare workers in London, UK, who had nasopharyngeal swab PCR tests and blood samples taken every week. Healthcare workers were enrolled in the week of the UK lockdown, from 23 to 31 March 2020, and were followed every week for up to roughly 16 weeks.

The receptor chain draws on TRBV20-1 and TRBJ2-7, and TRBD1 aligns with 9 junction nucleotides. The receptor comes from an adult who was a healthcare worker with PCR-confirmed SARS-CoV-2 infection or an uninfected control (not recorded which). Material: whole blood. For the CDR3, the sequence is CSAEVGTGSYEQYF. The sequenced DNA: TGCAGTGCCGAAGTTGGGACAGGGAGTTACGAGCAGTACTTC.